The entry below describes one T cell receptor beta chain. Germline V gene data show CDR1 as SGHRS and CDR2 as YFSETQ. Trimming pared 1 base from V and 0 bases from J, leaving 20 bases between. The CDR3 is 19 amino acids. This entry is derived from a study of PD-1 blockade in classical Hodgkin lymphoma. Measured with immunoSEQ multiplex PCR; TCRdb has only the in-frame clones, and not every one. The table lists around 19,000 clones, 80% of them singletons. Time point denoted: cycle 4 day 1 (C4D1), after around six weeks of nivolumab. There was relapse after autologous stem cell transplantation in every patient, and there was variation in brentuximab vedotin exposure. Classifying best responses yielded complete response, partial response or progressive disease.

The sequence came from a human donor with classical Hodgkin lymphoma. This specimen consisted of peripheral blood mononuclear cells (PBMCs), obtained before the fourth cycle of nivolumab. The chain couples TRBV5-1 to TRBJ2-4, with D perhaps matching TRBD2 (5 bases). CDR3: CASSLLGSLLSLAKNIQYF. In DNA form, the CDR3 reads TGCGCCAGCAGCTTGTTGGGGAGTCTCCTTTCTCTAGCCAAAAACATTCAGTACTTC.